This T cell receptor beta chain was identified in a study of blood T cell repertoires in COVID-19. Looking at the study overall: Acute and convalescent COVID-19 specimens originated in the United States, Italy and Spain.

As regards this clone: The sample has other DNA sequences that encode this CDR3 too.

The V end lost 1 base, the J end lost 10 bases, and 8 bases lay between the germline ends. Per germline, CDR1 LGHDT and CDR2 YNNKEL (reference sequence). This CDR3 is 12 amino acids long. In terms of age and location, participants ranged from roughly 18 to 95 years and lived in about 25 US areas. The study assigned cohorts using participant-reported clinical history. Original processing notes: Amplifying reference gene primers gave estimates of nucleated cell counts. Assay: immunoSEQ multiplex PCR; the TCRdb copy retains only in-frame clones and omits some. The DNA was the basis for D and trimming; V, J and clone size are from that table. The data show more than 200,000 clones, with about 87% seen just once and 1.5% to 2% held by the top ten.

The chain employs TRBV3-1 (or the pseudogene TRBV3-2) and TRBJ2-1, with a tentative D call TRBD2 (5 bases). What was sequenced was PBMCs or T cells enriched from blood (not recorded which). The receptor was derived from a woman aged 50 to 60 who had recovered from COVID-19. This CDR3 reads CASSQGSSEQFF. CDR3 sequence (DNA): TGTGCCAGCAGCCAAGGGTCTAGCGAGCAGTTCTTC.